The subject of this entry is one T cell receptor (beta chain). The antigen it binds to is not known. There are no base qualities to consult, and no much larger clone falls within one base. This record comes from a study of early T cells in non-severe SARS-CoV-2 infection (dated by TCRdb to about 2021). Background on the whole study: TCR sequencing used bulk RNA from unsorted whole blood, so alpha and beta chains could not be paired. Points the paper makes about the study in general: VDJdb matching was skewed toward anti-spike CD8 responses, so virus-specific expansions were likely underestimated and private and CD4 specificities were missed.

A case-control design nested within a healthcare worker cohort in London, UK, was used, with weekly nasopharyngeal swab PCR tests and blood sampling performed. Healthcare workers were recruited between 23 and 31 March 2020, during the week of the UK lockdown, and were followed weekly for up to 16 weeks. Receptor libraries were prepared by 5' RACE. Sequencer: NextSeq 500. Unique molecular identifiers were attached to individual cDNA molecules in the TCR library protocol so that sequencing error and PCR bias could be corrected. Both TCR alpha and beta chains were sequenced, and tight co-correlation was observed between alpha and beta sequence abundances in each sample. Regarding the original processing steps: Decombinator V4 was used to annotate TCR sequences for V gene, J gene and CDR3. Expanded TCRs were defined as changing significantly between any two time points under a Poisson model with p below 0.0001. TCR abundances were normalised to the total number of TCRs sequenced per sample and expressed as counts per million. VDJdb, accessed 1 November 2021, was searched for CMV, EBV and SARS-CoV-2 annotated TCRs, excluding TCRs annotated for multiple antigens. TCRdb cleaned the public reads at Q25 with fastp, built clones with MiXCR and kept in-frame beta chains. Every distinct CDR3 protein forms one entry, paired with its most common genes and DNA. These V and J calls derive from TCRdb rather than the authors' analysis. The sample includes some 110,000 distinct CDR3 sequences, with more than 13% observed a single time. Of the sample, 21% is held by the ten largest clones.

The sample taken for sequencing was whole blood. This receptor was identified in an adult who was a healthcare worker with PCR-confirmed SARS-CoV-2 infection or an uninfected control (not recorded which).

The CDR3 region reads CASSLQGGRGNSPLHF. The DNA reads as follows: TGCGCCAGCAGCTTGCAGGGGGGAAGGGGTAATTCACCCCTCCACTTT. Recombination connected TRBV5-1 to TRBJ1-6, with 7 bases aligning to TRBD1. The junction shows trimming of 1 base on V and 6 bases on J, and the gene matches do not reach 7 bases of it. Measured from the cysteine to the phenylalanine, the CDR3 is 16 residues long. Only the CDR3 region is kept as DNA, spanning 48 bases read in frame from base 1. Per the germline V gene, SGHRS is the CDR1 and YFSETQ is the CDR2.